This T cell receptor beta chain was sequenced in a study of beta chain features in type 1 diabetes. General study points: All four CD4+ subsets from Type 1 diabetes patients carried moderately but significantly shorter TCRB CDR3s. A PCR bias possibly favoring shorter templates would apply equally to patients and controls.

A note on this clone: Its matching antigen is unknown.

Isolated RNA was reverse transcribed in full, so expressed TCRB transcripts were sequenced. Here immunoSEQ multiplex PCR was the method, and the copy in TCRdb shows in-frame clones only, minus some. Altogether approximately 100,000 clones are present, about 26% being singletons, with the ten largest covering around 0.5%. Based on CD45RO/CCR7/CD25/CD127/CD95/CD27, CD4+ regulatory, stem cell-like memory, naive and central memory cells were sorted. There are 17 residues in the CDR3. The junction had 12 bases not matched to a gene; V was cut back by 0 bases and J by 5 bases. From germline, CDR1 is SGDLS and CDR2 YYNGEE.

The chain employs TRBV9 and TRBJ1-1, with 8 bases lining up with TRBD1. The sequencing sample was made of central memory CD4+ T cells from blood. The source of this sequence is a woman aged 18-35 years with type 1 diabetes. This CDR3 reads CASSVAWGQGARTEAFF. CDR3 DNA: TGTGCCAGCAGCGTAGCTTGGGGGCAGGGGGCGAGGACTGAAGCTTTCTTT.